The 16 T cell receptor beta chains given below trace back to one sample, sequenced in a study of cytomegalovirus exposure and HLA in healthy donors. PCR employed 60 Vbeta and 13 Jbeta primers. Some clones are missing from TCRdb's copy, which holds only in-frame ones; the method was immunoSEQ multiplex PCR. The sample consists of over 150,000 clones, roughly 84% of them appearing once. The sequenced material came from PBMCs. The source is a boy aged 2 to 9 in good health and CMV-seronegative.

This clone occurred once. The chain carries TRBV7-9 and TRBJ2-2; possible D gene TRBD2, 6 bases. This CDR3 has 15 residues. CDR1 SEHNR and CDR2 FQNEAQ come from the germline V gene (reference sequence). Deletions cut 5 bases from V and 4 bases from J, with 14 bases between. CDR3 nucleotide sequence: TGTGCCAGCAGCCCACCGAGACTAGGCACCGGGGAGCTGTTTTTT. It codes for CASSPPRLGTGELFF.

The chain couples TRBV9 to TRBJ2-3; TRBD2 matches at 7 bases. The CDR3 is 18 residues long. V shed 2 bases, J shed 1 base, and the junction held 13 bases outside the gene matches. CDR1 and CDR2 (germline): SGDLS, YYNGEE. The CDR3 here is CASSVPAGTTPGTDTQYF. The DNA for the CDR3 is TGTGCCAGCAGCGTTCCAGCGGGAACAACTCCTGGCACAGATACGCAGTATTTT.

The chain links TRBV19 to TRBJ2-5; D is possibly TRBD2 (6 bases). Germline V gene lookup returns CDR1 LNHDA and CDR2 SQIVND (reference sequence). V was cut by 3 bases and J by 5 bases, with 10 bases left in between. The length of the CDR3 is 13 residues. The CDR3 DNA is TGTGCCAGTAGTATTTCACGGGAGGAGACCCAGTACTTC. It specifies CASSISREETQYF.

This clone has only one observation. This chain uses TRBV29-1 with TRBJ1-1; D might be TRBD1 (6 bases). V was trimmed by 7 bases and J by 5 bases, leaving 14 bases between them. Germline values: CDR1 SQVTM, CDR2 ANQGSEA. This CDR3 spans 12 amino acids. CDR3 sequence (DNA): TGCAGCGCCGCCGCGCAGGGGACTGAAGCTTTCTTT. This encodes CSAAAQGTEAFF.

The V gene is TRBV25-1, the J gene TRBJ2-7; the D gene is possibly TRBD1 (6 bases). The V and J ends lost 4 bases and 3 bases respectively, with 7 bases between them. Per germline, CDR1 MGHDK and CDR2 SYGVNS. The CDR3 consists of 12 residues. CDR3 region: CASSGRGYEQYF. CDR3 nucleotides: TGTGCCAGCAGTGGCAGGGGCTACGAGCAGTACTTC.

The chain carries TRBV7-9 and TRBJ2-3; a possible D gene is TRBD2 (6 bases). The CDR3 is made up of 12 amino acids. Per the germline V gene, CDR1 is SEHNR and CDR2 is FQNEAQ (reference sequence). V was clipped by 5 bases and J by 4 bases, with 7 bases between them. CDR3 DNA: TGTGCCAGCAGCCCTAGCGCAGATACGCAGTATTTT. Its translation is CASSPSADTQYF.

The chain has TRBV9 and TRBJ1-3, with no clear D. V was shortened by 4 bases and J by 0 bases, with 14 bases between the two germline ends. The CDR3 totals 16 residues. Germline values: CDR1 SGDLS, CDR2 YYNGEE. CDR3 bases: TGTGCCAGCAGCTCGCAACCCAGGTCCTCTGGAAACACCATATATTTT. Translation gives CASSSQPRSSGNTIYF. Variable domain in full (rest from reference TRBV9 and TRBJ1-3): DSGVTQTPKHLITATGQRVTLRCSPRSGDLSVYWYQQSLDQGLQFLIQYYNGEERAKGNILERFSAQQFPDLHSELNLSSLELGDSALYFCASSSQPRSSGNTIYFGEGSWLTVV.

This CDR3 reads CASASPGSNQPQHF. Written as DNA, the CDR3 is TGTGCCAGCGCGAGCCCAGGGTCAAATCAGCCCCAGCATTTT. The gene calls are TRBV6-6 and TRBJ1-5; perhaps TRBD1 as D (5 bases). Germline CDR1 is MNHNY and CDR2 is SVGAGI (reference sequence). With 8 bases removed from V and 4 bases from J, the gap between germline ends came to 15 bases. The CDR3 totals 14 residues.

The chain has TRBV5-6 and TRBJ1-5, with 8 bases lining up with TRBD1. V shed 1 base and J 2 bases; nucleotides not matched to a gene: 2. CDR3 length: 15 residues. Per germline, CDR1 SGHDT and CDR2 YYEEEE. CDR3 in DNA: TGTGCCAGCAGCTTGCAGGGGGCGGGCAATCAGCCCCAGCATTTT. Its protein product is CASSLQGAGNQPQHF.

The chain couples TRBV11-2 to TRBJ2-5; 7 nucleotides line up with TRBD2. Germline values: CDR1 SGHAT, CDR2 FQNNGV. V shed 2 bases and J 3 bases; nucleotides not matched to a gene: 6. The CDR3 spans 15 residues. The CDR3 DNA sequence: TGTGCCAGCAGCTTATTCGGCGGGAGAGAAGAGACCCAGTACTTC. As protein: CASSLFGGREETQYF. Complete variable domain (other parts from reference TRBV11-2 and TRBJ2-5): EAGVAQSPRYKIIEKRQSVAFWCNPISGHATLYWYQQILGQGPKLLIQFQNNGVVDDSQLPKDRFSAERLKGVDSTLKIQPAKLEDSAVYLCASSLFGGREETQYFGPGTRLLVL.

The CDR3 protein is CASSLLGNTIYF. The CDR3 bases are TGTGCCAGCAGCTTACTGGGAAACACCATATATTTT. The chain links TRBV7-9 to TRBJ1-3; D gene unclear. The CDR3 extends over 12 amino acids. V was pared by 2 bases and J by 4 bases, with 3 bases between. Germline values: CDR1 SEHNR, CDR2 FQNEAQ (reference sequence). The full variable domain, rest sourced from reference TRBV7-9 and TRBJ1-3, is DTGVSQNPRHKITKRGQNVTFRCDPISEHNRLYWYRQTLGQGPEFLTYFQNEAQLEKSRLLSDRFSAERPKGSFSTLEIQRTEQGDSAMYLCASSLLGNTIYFGEGSWLTVV.

This clone was counted only a few times. The rearrangement uses TRBV14 and TRBJ2-3, with D hard to call. Trimming removed 5 bases from V and 2 bases from J, with 14 bases in between. Per germline, CDR1 SGHDN and CDR2 FVKESK. The CDR3 totals 15 residues. CDR3: CASSNDNFLTDTQYF. The CDR3 DNA reads TGTGCCAGCAGCAATGACAACTTCCTCACAGATACGCAGTATTTT.

The chain links TRBV5-1 to TRBJ2-1; the match to TRBD2 covers 8 bases. The junction had 5 bases not matched to a gene; V was cut back by 1 base and J by 2 bases. CDR1 is SGHRS, CDR2 YFSETQ, per germline. This CDR3 comprises 16 residues. DNA of the CDR3: TGCGCCAGCAGCTTGCCTAGCGGGTATGCCTACAATGAGCAGTTCTTC. Residues: CASSLPSGYAYNEQFF.

The genes are TRBV11-1 and TRBJ1-5, with D perhaps TRBD1 (5 bases). The ends were cut back, 1 base at V and 6 bases at J, with 7 bases in the middle. CDR1 and CDR2 (germline): SGHAT, FQDESV (reference sequence). The CDR3 extends over 13 amino acids. CDR3 residues: CASSLGGGQPQHF. In DNA form, the CDR3 reads TGTGCCAGCAGCTTAGGGGGCGGTCAGCCCCAGCATTTT.

Written as DNA, the CDR3 is TGTGCCAGCAGCTACACAGGGGATCAGCCCCAGCATTTT. This translates into CASSYTGDQPQHF. The chain combines TRBV5-6 with TRBJ1-5, with TRBD1 matching over 7 bases. V shed 3 bases and J 5 bases; nucleotides not matched to a gene: 2. The CDR3 has 13 amino acids. CDR1 SGHDT and CDR2 YYEEEE come from the germline V gene.

V gene TRBV2 combines with J gene TRBJ2-5, with D possibly TRBD2 on 6 matching bases. This CDR3 spans 16 amino acids. In germline, CDR1 is SNHLY, CDR2 FYNNEI. With 2 bases removed from V and 1 base from J, the gap between germline ends came to 14 bases. The CDR3 DNA reads as TGTGCCAGCAGTGAATTATCTTGGGACTCCCAAGAGACCCAGTACTTC. It encodes CASSELSWDSQETQYF.